This entry describes one T cell receptor (beta chain). J was trimmed by 7 bases and V by 5 bases; bases with no gene match: 7. This CDR3 is built from 16 residues. CDR1 and CDR2 from the germline V gene are SGHNT and YENEEA. Here immunoSEQ multiplex PCR was the method, and the copy in TCRdb shows in-frame clones only, minus some. The sample carries about 24,000 clones, around 87% recorded once. This record belongs to a study of blood T cell repertoires in COVID-19. The receptor was isolated from a human donor with active COVID-19. The donor label of this sample is uncertain. This sequence joins TRBV11-3 and TRBJ2-2; 13 bases map to TRBD2. Sequencing input: peripheral blood. The CDR3 here is CASSQLAGGPYGELFF. The CDR3 bases are TGTGCCAGCAGCCAACTAGCGGGGGGGCCGTACGGGGAGCTGTTTTTT.